The next 14 T cell receptor beta chains were all read from a single sample in a study of CD8 T cells in ankylosing spondylitis. A single record per CDR3 protein comes from TCRdb applying MiXCR to the 5' RACE reads. The profile shows about 150,000 distinct CDR3 sequences, under 45% of them singletons. Material for sequencing was synovial fluid, either unsorted or a sorted T cell fraction (not recorded which). Source of these receptors: a male donor with ankylosing spondylitis.

Only a few counts were recorded for this clonotype. V is TRBV28 and J is TRBJ2-1; 15 bases map to TRBD2. Germline V gene lookup returns CDR1 MDHEN and CDR2 SYDVKM. The CDR3 length is 19 residues. Trimming cost V 3 bases and J 5 bases; bases outside gene matches: 11. This CDR3 is CASSFRDAGLAGGDNEQFF. The CDR3 DNA is TGTGCCAGCAGTTTCCGGGACGCGGGACTAGCGGGAGGTGACAATGAGCAGTTCTTC.

In its sample, this clonotype is large. This sequence joins TRBV5-5 and TRBJ2-1, with 10 positions matching TRBD1. CDR3 length equals 16 residues. Germline assignment: CDR1 SGHKS and CDR2 YYEKEE (reference sequence). J lost 5 bases, V lost 4 bases, and 9 bases had no gene match. In nucleotides, the CDR3 is TGTGCCAGCAGCCCCCCGACAGGGGGCCTGGACAATGAGCAGTTCTTC. This gives the protein CASSPPTGGLDNEQFF.

This clonotype was observed a few times. This chain uses TRBV7-8 with TRBJ2-2, with a tentative D call TRBD2 (6 bases). Trimming pared 3 bases from V and 2 bases from J, leaving 13 bases between. The CDR3 runs to 16 residues. Germline CDR1 reads SGHVS; CDR2 reads FQNEAQ. The CDR3 reads CASSFLVSGNTGELFF. The CDR3 region has the DNA TGTGCCAGCAGCTTCCTAGTTAGCGGTAACACCGGGGAGCTGTTTTTT. Complete variable domain (other parts from reference TRBV7-8 and TRBJ2-2): GAGVSQSPRYKVAKRGQDVALRCDPISGHVSLFWYQQALGQGPEFLTYFQNEAQLDKSGLPSDRFFAERPEGSVSTLKIQRTQQEDSAVYLCASSFLVSGNTGELFFGEGSRLTVL.

The chain has TRBV13 and TRBJ1-2; TRBD1 matches at 8 bases. The germline V gene has CDR1 PRHDT and CDR2 FYEKMQ (reference sequence). This CDR3 is 16 amino acids long. Trimming took 5 bases from V and 6 from J; bases not matched to a gene: 14. The CDR3 spells CASSLTAGQGMDGYTF. CDR3 DNA: TGTGCCAGCAGCCTCACGGCAGGACAGGGAATGGATGGCTACACCTTC.

This clonotype was observed a few times. The chain uses TRBV7-6 and TRBJ2-1; weak D call: TRBD2 (6 bases). CDR3 size: 14 residues. V shed 5 bases and J shed 5 bases, with 13 bases lying between them. Germline CDR1 is SGHVS and CDR2 is FNYEAQ. The CDR3 DNA follows: TGTGCCAGCAGCCACCTGGGGGGTGACAATGAGCAGTTCTTC. Its protein product is CASSHLGGDNEQFF. Variable domain in full (rest from reference TRBV7-6 and TRBJ2-1): GAGVSQSPRYKVTKRGQDVALRCDPISGHVSLYWYRQALGQGPEFLTYFNYEAQQDKSGLPNDRFSAERPEGSISTLTIQRTEQRDSAMYRCASSHLGGDNEQFFGPGTRLTVL.

This chain links TRBV7-2 with TRBJ1-2; D is perhaps TRBD1 (5 bases). Looked up from germline, CDR1 is SGHTA and CDR2 is FQGNSA. CDR3 length equals 14 residues. The ends were cut back, 5 bases at V and 7 bases at J, with 17 bases in the middle. Here the CDR3 reads CASSHRAGRRGYTF. The CDR3 nucleotides are TGTGCCAGCAGCCACCGGGCGGGGCGGCGTGGCTACACCTTC.

This sequence joins TRBV7-3 and TRBJ1-5; D remains ambiguous. CDR1 is SGHTA, CDR2 FQGTGA, per germline. Between the trimmed V and J ends, which lost 5 bases and 2 bases, there was a span of 28 bases. The CDR3 contains 20 residues. The CDR3: CASSRTKFCGPAPGNQPQHF. In DNA, the CDR3 is TGTGCCAGCAGCCGGACCAAATTCTGTGGACCGGCCCCGGGCAATCAGCCCCAGCATTTT.

By share of the sample, this clonotype is medium-sized (0.01 to 0.1%). This chain connects TRBV7-9 to TRBJ1-1; D ambiguous. Trimming left V 1 base short and J 0 bases short, with 6 bases between. There are 14 residues in the CDR3. The germline V gene has CDR1 SEHNR and CDR2 FQNEAQ (reference sequence). CDR3 in DNA: TGTGCCAGCAGCTTAGGCAGCTTGAACACTGAAGCTTTCTTT. Encoded protein: CASSLGSLNTEAFF. The full variable domain, with the rest looked up from reference TRBV7-9 and TRBJ1-1, is DTGVSQNPRHKITKRGQNVTFRCDPISEHNRLYWYRQTLGQGPEFLTYFQNEAQLEKSRLLSDRFSAERPKGSFSTLEIQRTEQGDSAMYLCASSLGSLNTEAFFGQGTRLTVV.

The chain combines TRBV19 with TRBJ2-7; 7 bases fit TRBD1. The germline V gene has CDR1 LNHDA and CDR2 SQIVND (reference sequence). With 5 bases clipped from V and 6 bases from J, the junction kept 10 bases outside the gene matches. The length of the CDR3 is 14 residues. This CDR3 reads CASSPTGNGPEQYF. The CDR3 DNA sequence: TGTGCCAGTAGTCCGACAGGGAACGGTCCCGAGCAGTACTTC.

The chain carries TRBV7-2 and TRBJ1-6; TRBD1 might be the D (6 bases). Germline V CDR1 and CDR2: SGHTA, FQGNSA. With 5 bases removed from V and 7 bases from J, the gap between germline ends came to 15 bases. The CDR3 runs 15 residues. CDR3 sequence (DNA): TGTGCCAGCAGCGTCGGGCTAGGGGGGAATTCACCCCTCCACTTT. This encodes CASSVGLGGNSPLHF.

This clonotype was seen a handful of times. A junction boundary mismatches the germline segment, possibly from a read error. This chain connects TRBV4-2 to TRBJ2-3, with D maybe TRBD2 (5 bases). The CDR3 is 15 residues long. Germline-derived CDR1 and CDR2 are LGHNA and YNFKEQ. DNA for the CDR3: TGTGCCAGCAGCCAAGGACACGAGGGCACGGATACGCAGTATTTT. Its translation: CASSQGHEGTDTQYF.

This rearrangement joins TRBV4-3 to TRBJ2-1, with 10 positions matching TRBD2. The length of the CDR3 is 16 residues. Germline V lookup: CDR1 LGHNA, CDR2 YSLEER. Trimming took 0 bases from V and 14 from J; bases not matched to a gene: 13. The CDR3 sequence: CASSQDLLPSGSPEFF. As DNA, the CDR3 is TGCGCCAGCAGCCAAGATTTGCTTCCTAGCGGGAGCCCCGAGTTCTTC.

The chain joins TRBV12-3 or TRBV12-4 to TRBJ2-1, with D possibly being TRBD2 (5 bases). V gave up 7 bases and J gave up 8 bases, with 15 bases separating them. CDR3 length equals 13 residues. The CDR3 bases are TGTGCCAGCAATCTTAACGGGGAGTATGAGCAGTTCTTC. This codes for CASNLNGEYEQFF.

This chain links TRBV7-6 with TRBJ2-1; D gene uncertain. V lost 1 base and J 5 bases, leaving 12 bases between the germline ends. The CDR3 runs 15 residues. Per the germline V gene, CDR1 is SGHVS and CDR2 is FNYEAQ. CDR3: CASSLDVELHNEQFF. The CDR3 DNA follows: TGTGCCAGCAGCTTAGACGTGGAGCTCCACAATGAGCAGTTCTTC.